This TCR beta chain was observed in a study of T cells of healthy individuals (dated by TCRdb to the late 2010s). The library relied on 5' RACE. The run used an Illumina MiSeq. TCRdb passed the public sequencing reads through fastp at Q25 and MiXCR, retaining productive beta sequences. Each entry is one CDR3 protein sequence, shown with its most common DNA and genes. The sample records around 98,000 distinct CDR3 sequences, approximately 15% of which are singletons. About 6% of the sample is taken by the ten largest. This clonotype appeared a few times. Its antigen has not been determined. It has no much larger one-base neighbor in the sample; base qualities were not kept. V loses 7 bases at its end and J loses 2 bases; junction bases beyond the gene matches: 11. From a lookup of the germline V gene, CDR1 and CDR2 are MDHEN and SYDVKM. The CDR3 covers 16 residues, taking in both the cysteine and the phenylalanine. CDR3 DNA is the only sequence kept; it has 48 bases, read in frame from the first base.

The chain is assembled from TRBV28 and TRBJ2-3, with TRBD2 matching 8 junction bases. This sequence was found in a human donor in good health. The nucleotide sequence is given as TGTGCCAGCATAGATGTCCGGGGGGGCTCCACAGATACGCAGTATTTT. It translates to CASIDVRGGSTDTQYF.